The 12 T cell receptor beta chains in this list originate from one sample, sequenced in a study of T cells after yellow fever vaccination. Via MiXCR, TCRdb re-called the 5' RACE reads, giving one row per CDR3 protein. The sample holds under 350,000 distinct CDR3 sequences, about 4% seen once. Specimen: PBMCs, collected 5 days after the yellow fever booster vaccination. The receptors were sampled from a man between 18 and 29 years old who received the YFV17D yellow fever vaccine.

Only a few counts were recorded for this clonotype. The rearrangement uses TRBV20-1 and TRBJ1-2; D unclear. CDR3 length equals 14 residues. Germline V gene lookup returns CDR1 DFQATT and CDR2 SNEGSKA (reference sequence). The germline V and J ends were trimmed by 0 bases and 6 bases, with 14 bases remaining between them. Here the CDR3 reads CSARDLRALDGYTF. CDR3 nucleotide sequence: TGCAGTGCTAGAGATCTGCGGGCCCTCGATGGCTACACCTTC.

The chain has TRBV4-1 and TRBJ2-5; D may match TRBD1 or TRBD2 (6 bases each). Germline CDR1 reads MGHRA; CDR2 reads YSYEKL. The CDR3 is 17 residues long. Trimming pared 5 bases from V and 3 bases from J, leaving 22 bases between. The CDR3 DNA reads as TGCGCCAGCAGCAACCGAGGAGGGGGGCGCGCGGAAGAGACCCAGTACTTC. Translation: CASSNRGGGRAEETQYF.

The chain has TRBV6-2 or TRBV6-3 and TRBJ1-2, with 8 positions matching TRBD1. CDR3 length: 13 amino acids. V was clipped by 5 bases and J by 5 bases; unmatched bases: 4. The germline CDR1 and CDR2 sequences are MNHEY and SVGEGT. The CDR3 sequence is CASSRDRHYGYTF. The CDR3, as DNA: TGTGCCAGCAGTCGGGACAGGCATTATGGCTACACCTTC.

The V call is TRBV5-1, the J call TRBJ2-1; D is perhaps TRBD2 (7 bases). Germline assignment: CDR1 SGHRS and CDR2 YFSETQ. The CDR3 is 15 residues long. Trimming left V 0 bases short and J 5 bases short, with 12 bases between. This CDR3 is CASSLVAGADNEQFF. CDR3 DNA sequence: TGCGCCAGCAGCTTGGTTGCGGGGGCCGACAATGAGCAGTTCTTC. Based on the CDR3 plus reference TRBV5-1 and TRBJ2-1, the full variable domain is KAGVTQTPRYLIKTRGQQVTLSCSPISGHRSVSWYQQTPGQGLQFLFEYFSETQRNKGNFPGRFSGRQFSNSRSEMNVSTLELGDSALYLCASSLVAGADNEQFFGPGTRLTVL.

This clonotype was found a few times. V usage is TRBV2 and J usage is TRBJ2-7; 13 positions match TRBD2. From germline, CDR1 is SNHLY and CDR2 FYNNEI. The CDR3 contains 17 residues. Trimming at V came to 6 bases and at J to 4 bases, leaving 12 bases not matched to a gene. The CDR3 reads CASRRGLAGMLAYEQYF. CDR3 bases: TGTGCCAGCAGACGGGGACTAGCGGGAATGCTCGCGTACGAGCAGTACTTC.

The sample holds many counts of this clonotype. The V and J genes are TRBV29-1 and TRBJ1-1; 7 nucleotides agree with TRBD1. Germline trimming cut 7 bases from V and 4 bases from J; bases unmatched to any gene: 12. The CDR3 totals 14 residues. The germline V gene encodes CDR1 SQVTM and CDR2 ANQGSEA. CDR3 nucleotide sequence: TGCAGCGCCTATGACAGGGTCATCTTCACTGAAGCTTTCTTT. Encoded protein: CSAYDRVIFTEAFF.

This sequence joins TRBV29-1 and TRBJ2-3; no reliable D call. V was shortened by 3 bases and J by 2 bases, with 15 bases between the two germline ends. The CDR3 covers 15 residues. Per the germline V gene, CDR1 is SQVTM and CDR2 is ANQGSEA. CDR3 nucleotides: TGCAGCGTTGACGTGTGGGCAGGTCACACAGATACGCAGTATTTT. This gives the protein CSVDVWAGHTDTQYF.

This clonotype showed up many times. The chain links TRBV4-3 to TRBJ1-4; 7 bases are a match to TRBD1. CDR3 length: 15 amino acids. Germline V gene lookup returns CDR1 LGHNA and CDR2 YSLEER. Trimming at V came to 4 bases and at J to 6 bases, leaving 8 bases not matched to a gene. The CDR3 bases are TGCGCCAGCAGCCGAGGGGGCAGGGAGGATGAAAAACTGTTTTTT. This encodes CASSRGGREDEKLFF.

The V gene is TRBV3-1, the J gene TRBJ1-6, with a weak D call TRBD1 (6 bases). CDR3 length: 15 residues. The V gene's germline CDR1 is LGHDT and CDR2 YNNKEL (reference sequence). V gave up 0 bases and J gave up 10 bases, with 13 bases separating them. The CDR3 DNA is TGTGCCAGCAGCCAAGACCGGGGGGCCCGATCACCCCTCCACTTT. Translating gives CASSQDRGARSPLHF. Complete variable domain (other parts from reference TRBV3-1 and TRBJ1-6): DTAVSQTPKYLVTQMGNDKSIKCEQNLGHDTMYWYKQDSKKFLKIMFSYNNKELIINETVPNRFSPKSPDKAHLNLHINSLELGDSAVYFCASSQDRGARSPLHFGNGTRLTVT.

The J gene is TRBJ2-1, the V gene TRBV29-1; D is perhaps TRBD1 (6 bases). The germline CDR1 and CDR2 sequences are SQVTM and ANQGSEA. The CDR3 extends over 13 amino acids. Trimming took off 1 base at V and 9 bases at J, with 13 bases between the two ends. This chain's CDR3 is CSVEGAQGIEQFF. For the CDR3, the DNA is TGCAGCGTTGAAGGGGCACAGGGAATTGAGCAGTTCTTC.

This clonotype has a count of ten or more. The chain couples TRBV5-1 to TRBJ1-6; TRBD1 agrees at 7 bases. This CDR3 is built from 15 residues. Germline V gene sequence: CDR1 SGHRS, CDR2 YFSETQ. J gave up 4 bases and V 4 bases, and 5 bases lay outside the gene matches. This CDR3 is CASSTGQSYNSPLHF. CDR3 in DNA: TGCGCCAGCAGCACGGGACAGTCTTATAATTCACCCCTCCACTTT.

This clonotype has just a few counts. The chain recombines TRBV7-8 with TRBJ2-7, with D possibly TRBD1 on 6 matching bases. The germline V gene encodes CDR1 SGHVS and CDR2 FQNEAQ. Trimming pared 5 bases from V and 3 bases from J, leaving 8 bases between. The CDR3 covers 12 residues. This chain's CDR3 is CASSRQDYEQYF. CDR3 DNA sequence: TGTGCCAGCAGCCGACAGGACTACGAGCAGTACTTC.